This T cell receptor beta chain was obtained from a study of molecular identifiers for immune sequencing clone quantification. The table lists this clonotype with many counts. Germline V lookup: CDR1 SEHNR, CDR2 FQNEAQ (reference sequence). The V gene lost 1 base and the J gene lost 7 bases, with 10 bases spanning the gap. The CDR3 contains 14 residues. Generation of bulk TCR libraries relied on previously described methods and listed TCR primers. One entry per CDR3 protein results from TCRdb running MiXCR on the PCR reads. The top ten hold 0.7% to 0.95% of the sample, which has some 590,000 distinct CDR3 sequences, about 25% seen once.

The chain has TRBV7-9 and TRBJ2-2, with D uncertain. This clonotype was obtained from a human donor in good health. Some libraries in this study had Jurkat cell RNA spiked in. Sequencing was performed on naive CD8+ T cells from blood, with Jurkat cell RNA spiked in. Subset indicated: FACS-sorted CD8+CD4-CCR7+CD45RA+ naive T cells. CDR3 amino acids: CASSLDRGFGELFF. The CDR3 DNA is TGTGCCAGCAGCTTAGATCGCGGATTCGGGGAGCTGTTTTTT.